Presented here are 13 T cell receptor beta chains from one specimen sequenced in a study of cytomegalovirus exposure and HLA in healthy donors. Both 60 Vbeta primers and 13 Jbeta primers went into the PCR. The assay was immunoSEQ multiplex PCR, and TCRdb's table has in-frame clones only and misses some. Of fewer than 200,000 clones in the sample, more than 70% are singletons; the top ten hold around 1.5%. Sequenced input: PBMCs. The receptors come from a man in his sixties in good health and CMV-seronegative.

The chain recombines TRBV6-6 with TRBJ1-2; TRBD1 agrees at 8 bases. CDR1 MNHNY and CDR2 SVGAGI come from the germline V gene (reference sequence). The J segment lost 9 bases and the V segment lost 6 bases, leaving 12 bases of the junction unmatched. The CDR3 spans 14 residues. Written as DNA, the CDR3 is TGTGCCAGCAGACCTGGACAGGGCCTGTGGAGCTACACCTTC. The encoded protein is CASRPGQGLWSYTF.

The J gene is TRBJ2-7, the V gene TRBV7-9; D might be TRBD2 (5 bases). In germline, CDR1 is SEHNR, CDR2 FQNEAQ (reference sequence). The V and J ends lost 5 bases and 4 bases respectively, with 9 bases between them. This CDR3 has 12 amino acids. CDR3 nucleotide sequence: TGTGCCAGCAGCCCCACGGGGTACGAGCAGTACTTC. It specifies CASSPTGYEQYF.

The sample holds a few counts of this clone. The genes are TRBV7-8 and TRBJ1-1, with D uncertain. Germline V gene data show CDR1 as SGHVS and CDR2 as FQNEAQ. With 5 bases removed from V and 1 base from J, the gap between germline ends came to 17 bases. The CDR3 consists of 16 residues. The DNA for the CDR3 is TGTGCCAGCAGCCCCCCCCTGAGGTTAGGGAACACTGAAGCTTTCTTT. Amino acids: CASSPPLRLGNTEAFF.

V gene TRBV7-9 combines with J gene TRBJ2-3; TRBD2 agrees at 10 bases. CDR3 length: 16 amino acids. Germline values: CDR1 SEHNR, CDR2 FQNEAQ (reference sequence). V dropped 5 bases and J dropped 4; count of bases not matched to a gene: 9. CDR3 residues: CASSTSGLAGADTQYF. The CDR3 DNA reads TGTGCCAGCAGCACAAGCGGTCTAGCGGGAGCAGATACGCAGTATTTT.

This clone was recorded only once. This chain joins TRBV27 and TRBJ2-7, with 7 bases lining up with TRBD1. V lost 4 bases to trimming and J lost 3 bases; unmatched junction nucleotides: 21. The V gene's germline CDR1 is MNHEY and CDR2 SMNVEV (reference sequence). The CDR3 runs 19 residues. CDR3 region: CASSSKALSGTAFNYEQYF. The CDR3 coding sequence is TGTGCCAGCAGTTCCAAAGCGCTCTCCGGGACAGCGTTTAACTACGAGCAGTACTTC.

V gene TRBV28 combines with J gene TRBJ2-3, with 8 positions matching TRBD2. The V gene's germline CDR1 is MDHEN and CDR2 SYDVKM. This CDR3 has 15 residues. After removal of 4 bases from V and 6 bases from J, the junction contained 9 bases not matched to a gene. The CDR3 DNA follows: TGTGCCAGCAGTTCCGGGACTAGAGAATCGGATACGCAGTATTTT. As protein: CASSSGTRESDTQYF.

V and J are TRBV29-1 and TRBJ1-2; D is perhaps TRBD1 (6 bases). Germline V gene sequence: CDR1 SQVTM, CDR2 ANQGSEA. V gave up 6 bases and J gave up 4 bases, with 21 bases separating them. There are 15 residues in the CDR3. The chain's CDR3 is CSVAGPGGGGYGYTF. The CDR3 nucleotides read TGCAGCGTAGCCGGGCCGGGAGGAGGGGGCTATGGCTACACCTTC.

This rearrangement joins TRBV28 to TRBJ2-1; D is uncertain. V was pared by 3 bases and J by 9 bases, with 3 bases between. From germline, CDR1 is MDHEN and CDR2 SYDVKM. The CDR3 has 10 amino acids. CDR3 protein: CASSFFEQFF. CDR3 in DNA: TGTGCCAGCAGTTTCTTTGAGCAGTTCTTC.

V usage is TRBV30 and J usage is TRBJ1-2; a possible D gene is TRBD1 (5 bases). With 8 bases removed from V and 3 bases from J, the gap between germline ends came to 22 bases. The CDR3 is 15 residues long. CDR1 and CDR2 from the germline V gene are GTSNPN and SVGIG (reference sequence). The CDR3 sequence is CALSVAGLGDYGYTF. The CDR3 region has the DNA TGTGCCCTATCAGTGGCGGGGCTGGGAGACTATGGCTACACCTTC.

The chain uses TRBV30 and TRBJ2-3; tentative D call: TRBD2 (5 bases). Trimming shortened V by 0 bases and J by 5 bases, and 15 bases separated the two germline ends. In germline, CDR1 is GTSNPN, CDR2 SVGIG (reference sequence). The CDR3 totals 15 residues. CDR3 nucleotides: TGTGCCTGGAGTGTCCCCAGACTCCGGGGAGATACGCAGTATTTT. Translation: CAWSVPRLRGDTQYF.

The chain employs TRBV28 and TRBJ2-3; 13 bases align to TRBD2. V shed 1 base, J shed 0 bases, and the junction held 4 bases outside the gene matches. The CDR3 runs 18 residues. The germline V gene encodes CDR1 MDHEN and CDR2 SYDVKM. The CDR3 sequence: CASSLFRGLAGSTDTQYF. CDR3 DNA: TGTGCCAGCAGTTTATTTCGGGGACTAGCGGGAAGCACAGATACGCAGTATTTT.

The gene calls are TRBV5-1 and TRBJ1-1, with D maybe TRBD1 (6 bases). The CDR3 sequence is 15 residues long. V was clipped by 0 bases and J by 1 base, with 10 bases between them. Germline V gene data show CDR1 as SGHRS and CDR2 as YFSETQ. CDR3 bases: TGCGCCAGCAGCTTGGTGGGACACTCGAACACTGAAGCTTTCTTT. This encodes CASSLVGHSNTEAFF.

A note on this clone: An end of the junction does not agree with germline; a read error may underlie this. The V call is TRBV20-1, the J call TRBJ1-2; the D gene is possibly TRBD1 (6 bases). The V gene's germline CDR1 is DFQATT and CDR2 SNEGSKA (reference sequence). CDR3 length: 11 amino acids. In nucleotides, the CDR3 is TGCGGTGCTAACAGGGAGACTGGCTACACCTTC. Its translation: CGANRETGYTF.